This TCR beta chain emerged from a study of shared clonotypes between healthy human individuals. The wider study: Researchers drew samples from a couple of women and three men aged 18 to 49.

In its sample, this clone was seen once. Its matching antigen is unknown. Authors' methods: Filtering differed, since immunoSEQ gave only junction sequences and no quality scores. Clones were read by immunoSEQ multiplex PCR, and TCRdb kept only the in-frame ones, dropping some. The DNA was the basis for D and trimming; V, J and clone size are from that table. The sample has 1.5 million to 2.5 million clones, over 85% seen once. The CDR3 spans 14 residues. Germline values: CDR1 SGHAT, CDR2 FQNNGV. J gave up 11 bases and V 0 bases, and 9 bases lay outside the gene matches. Study-level points and caveats: Clonotype sharing among donors, it was expected, would be affected by sequencing depth. Even with large depth, rarefaction showed that sorted-subset sequencing was incomplete.

As defined, naive CD8 cells were CD45RO-negative and positively selected for CCR7, with terminally differentiated effector memory CD45RA+ cells excluded. The material sequenced was naive CD8+ T cells sorted from blood. The genes are TRBV11-2 and TRBJ1-1; 7 positions match TRBD1. The receptor was derived from a man younger than 30 in good health. DNA of the CDR3: TGTGCCAGCAGCTTAGATGGGCAGGGGGACGTGGCTTTCTTT. Amino acid sequence: CASSLDGQGDVAFF.